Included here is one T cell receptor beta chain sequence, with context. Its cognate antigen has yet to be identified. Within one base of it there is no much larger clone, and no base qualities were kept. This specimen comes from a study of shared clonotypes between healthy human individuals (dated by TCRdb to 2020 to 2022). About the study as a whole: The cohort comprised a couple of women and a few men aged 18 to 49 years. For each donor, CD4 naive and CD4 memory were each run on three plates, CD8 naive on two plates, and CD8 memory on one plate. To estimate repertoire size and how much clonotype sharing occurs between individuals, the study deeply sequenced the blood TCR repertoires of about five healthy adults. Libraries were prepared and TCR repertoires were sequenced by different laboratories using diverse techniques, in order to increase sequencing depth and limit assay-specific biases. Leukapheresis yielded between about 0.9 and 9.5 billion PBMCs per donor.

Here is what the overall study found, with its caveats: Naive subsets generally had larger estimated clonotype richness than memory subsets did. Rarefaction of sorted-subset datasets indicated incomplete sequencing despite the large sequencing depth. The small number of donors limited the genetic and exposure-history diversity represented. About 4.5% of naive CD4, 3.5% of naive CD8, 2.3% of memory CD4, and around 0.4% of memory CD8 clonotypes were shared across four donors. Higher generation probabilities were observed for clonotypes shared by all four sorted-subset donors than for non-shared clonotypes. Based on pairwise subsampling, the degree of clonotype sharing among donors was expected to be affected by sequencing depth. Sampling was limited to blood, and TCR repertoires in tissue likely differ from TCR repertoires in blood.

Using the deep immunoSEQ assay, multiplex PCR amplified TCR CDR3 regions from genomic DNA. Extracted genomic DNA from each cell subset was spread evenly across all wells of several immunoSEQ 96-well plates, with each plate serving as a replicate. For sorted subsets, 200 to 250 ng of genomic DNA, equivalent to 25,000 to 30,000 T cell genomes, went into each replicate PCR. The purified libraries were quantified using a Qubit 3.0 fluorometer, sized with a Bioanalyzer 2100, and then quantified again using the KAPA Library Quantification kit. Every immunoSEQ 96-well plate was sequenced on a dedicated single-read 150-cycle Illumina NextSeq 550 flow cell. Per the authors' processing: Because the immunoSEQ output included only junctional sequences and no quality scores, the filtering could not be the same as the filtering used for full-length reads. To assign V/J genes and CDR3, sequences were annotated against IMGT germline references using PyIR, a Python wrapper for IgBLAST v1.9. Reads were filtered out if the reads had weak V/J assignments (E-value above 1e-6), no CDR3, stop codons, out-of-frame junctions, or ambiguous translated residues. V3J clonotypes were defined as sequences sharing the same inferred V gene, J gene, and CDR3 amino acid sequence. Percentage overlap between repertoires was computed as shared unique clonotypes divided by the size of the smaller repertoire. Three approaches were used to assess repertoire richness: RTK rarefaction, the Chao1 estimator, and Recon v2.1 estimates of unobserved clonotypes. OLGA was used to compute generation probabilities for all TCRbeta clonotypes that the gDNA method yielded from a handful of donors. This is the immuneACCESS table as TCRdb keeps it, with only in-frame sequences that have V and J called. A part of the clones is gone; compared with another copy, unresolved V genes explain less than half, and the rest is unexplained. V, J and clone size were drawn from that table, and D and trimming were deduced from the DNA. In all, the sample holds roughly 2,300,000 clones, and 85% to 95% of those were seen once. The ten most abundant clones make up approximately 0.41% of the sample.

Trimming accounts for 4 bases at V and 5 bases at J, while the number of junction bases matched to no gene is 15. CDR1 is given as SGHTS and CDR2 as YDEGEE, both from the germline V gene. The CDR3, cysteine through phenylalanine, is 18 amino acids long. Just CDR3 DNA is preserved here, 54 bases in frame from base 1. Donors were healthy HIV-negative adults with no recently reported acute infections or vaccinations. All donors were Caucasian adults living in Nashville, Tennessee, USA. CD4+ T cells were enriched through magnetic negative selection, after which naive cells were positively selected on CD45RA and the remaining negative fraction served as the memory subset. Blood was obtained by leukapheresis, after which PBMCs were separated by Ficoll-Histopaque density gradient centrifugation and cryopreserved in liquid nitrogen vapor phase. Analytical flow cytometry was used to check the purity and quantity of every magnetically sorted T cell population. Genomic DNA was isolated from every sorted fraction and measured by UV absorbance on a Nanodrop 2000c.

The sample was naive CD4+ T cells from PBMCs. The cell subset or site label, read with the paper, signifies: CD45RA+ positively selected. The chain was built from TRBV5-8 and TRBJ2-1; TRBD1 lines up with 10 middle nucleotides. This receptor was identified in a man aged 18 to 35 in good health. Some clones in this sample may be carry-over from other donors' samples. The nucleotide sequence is TGTGCCAGCAGCCGGGGGGAGTCCCCGGGACAGGGGAACAATGAGCAGTTCTTC. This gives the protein CASSRGESPGQGNNEQFF.